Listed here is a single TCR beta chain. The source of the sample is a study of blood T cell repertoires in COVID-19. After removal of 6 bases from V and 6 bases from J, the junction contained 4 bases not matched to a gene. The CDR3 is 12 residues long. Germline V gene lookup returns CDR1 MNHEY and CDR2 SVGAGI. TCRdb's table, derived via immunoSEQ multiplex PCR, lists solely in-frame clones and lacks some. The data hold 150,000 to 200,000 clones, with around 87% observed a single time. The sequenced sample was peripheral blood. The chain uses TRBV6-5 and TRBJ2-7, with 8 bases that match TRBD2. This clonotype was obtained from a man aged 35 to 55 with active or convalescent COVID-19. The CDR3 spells CASSQGTSEQYF. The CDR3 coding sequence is TGTGCCAGCAGCCAAGGGACTAGCGAGCAGTACTTC.